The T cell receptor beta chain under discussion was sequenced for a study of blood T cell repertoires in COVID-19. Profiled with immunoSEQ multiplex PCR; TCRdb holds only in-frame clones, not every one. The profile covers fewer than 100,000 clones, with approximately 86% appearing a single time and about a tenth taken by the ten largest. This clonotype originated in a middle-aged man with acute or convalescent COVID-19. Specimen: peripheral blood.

This CDR3 reads CASSSSQGYGYTF. The CDR3 DNA reads as TGTGCCAGCAGCTCGTCCCAGGGCTATGGCTACACCTTC. The chain combines TRBV7-9 with TRBJ1-2; TRBD1 is a possible D gene (5 bases). The CDR3 runs to 13 residues. CDR1 SEHNR and CDR2 FQNEAQ come from the germline V gene (reference sequence). Trimming stripped 4 bases from V and 4 bases from J, with 10 bases between. The full variable domain, with the rest looked up from reference TRBV7-9 and TRBJ1-2, is DTGVSQNPRHKITKRGQNVTFRCDPISEHNRLYWYRQTLGQGPEFLTYFQNEAQLEKSRLLSDRFSAERPKGSFSTLEIQRTEQGDSAMYLCASSSSQGYGYTFGSGTRLTVV.